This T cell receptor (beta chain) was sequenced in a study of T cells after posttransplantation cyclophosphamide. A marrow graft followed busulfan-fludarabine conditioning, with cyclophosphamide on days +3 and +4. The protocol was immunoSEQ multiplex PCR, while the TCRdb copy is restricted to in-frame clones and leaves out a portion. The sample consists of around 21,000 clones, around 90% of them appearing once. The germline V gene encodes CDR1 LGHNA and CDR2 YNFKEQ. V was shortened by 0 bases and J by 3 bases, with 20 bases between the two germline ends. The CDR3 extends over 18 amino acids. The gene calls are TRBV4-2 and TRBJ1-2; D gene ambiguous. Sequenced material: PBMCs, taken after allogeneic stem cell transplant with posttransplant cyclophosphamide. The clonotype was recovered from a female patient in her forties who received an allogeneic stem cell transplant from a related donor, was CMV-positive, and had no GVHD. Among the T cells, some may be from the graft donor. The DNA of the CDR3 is TGTGCCAGCAGCCAAGATTTCGGGGTAGTCCGATCCCACTATGGCTACACCTTC. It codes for CASSQDFGVVRSHYGYTF.